Listed below are T cell receptor beta chains from one sample, sequenced in a study of Graves' ophthalmopathy and Graves' hyperthyroidism. One entry per CDR3 protein, called by TCRdb with MiXCR from the multiplex PCR reads. The sample holds over a million distinct CDR3 sequences; 36% are singletons and the top ten take 8.5% to 14%. The source material was peripheral blood or thyroid tissue (not recorded which). The receptor set was obtained from an adult man with Graves' hyperthyroidism. CDR3s include the opening cysteine and the closing phenylalanine or tryptophan. The order of the fields is J gene, D gene, V gene, clone size, CDR3 protein, CDR3 DNA. A D gene is named only where the DNA matches it firmly. Some rows have no size entry. The others give once, few or many, or a class for an expanded clone.

j_call: TRBJ1-2
d_call: NA
v_call: TRBV7-2
clone_size: NA
cdr3_aa: CASSLTQPRGYTF
cdr3_nt: TGTGCCAGCAGCCTGACCCAGCCCCGTGGCTACACCTTC

j_call: TRBJ2-7
d_call: NA
v_call: TRBV19
clone_size: few
cdr3_aa: CASSIPGKGIYEQYF
cdr3_nt: TGTGCCAGTAGTATTCCGGGGAAGGGAATCTACGAGCAGTACTTC

j_call: TRBJ1-1
d_call: NA
v_call: TRBV12-3/TRBV12-4
clone_size: NA
cdr3_aa: CASVRHRDTEAFF
cdr3_nt: TGTGCCAGCGTACGCCACAGGGACACTGAAGCTTTCTTT

j_call: TRBJ1-1
d_call: NA
v_call: TRBV29-1
clone_size: many
cdr3_aa: CSVEKGTNTEAFF
cdr3_nt: TGCAGCGTTGAAAAGGGGACGAACACTGAAGCTTTCTTT

j_call: TRBJ2-3
d_call: NA
v_call: TRBV2
clone_size: many
cdr3_aa: CASIFRASQDTQYF
cdr3_nt: TGTGCCAGCATCTTTCGGGCCTCCCAAGATACGCAGTATTTT

j_call: TRBJ1-1
d_call: NA
v_call: TRBV28
clone_size: NA
cdr3_aa: CASSFRNMNTEAFF
cdr3_nt: TGTGCCAGCAGTTTTAGAAACATGAACACTGAAGCTTTCTTT

j_call: TRBJ2-3
d_call: TRBD2
v_call: TRBV9
clone_size: NA
cdr3_aa: CASSVGLAGGDTQYF
cdr3_nt: TGTGCCAGCAGCGTGGGACTAGCGGGGGGAGATACGCAGTATTTT

j_call: TRBJ1-2
d_call: NA
v_call: TRBV4-3
clone_size: NA
cdr3_aa: CASSQDKAEYYGYTF
cdr3_nt: TGCGCCAGCAGCCAAGATAAGGCAGAGTACTATGGCTACACCTTC

j_call: TRBJ1-6
d_call: NA
v_call: TRBV27
clone_size: NA
cdr3_aa: CASMGLRRNSPLHF
cdr3_nt: TGTGCCAGCATGGGACTACGGCGTAATTCACCCCTCCACTTT

j_call: TRBJ1-1
d_call: NA
v_call: TRBV12-3/TRBV12-4
clone_size: NA
cdr3_aa: CASSLFGEWVGTEAFF
cdr3_nt: TGTGCCAGCAGTTTATTCGGGGAGTGGGTGGGCACTGAAGCTTTCTTT

j_call: TRBJ1-4
d_call: NA
v_call: TRBV7-8
clone_size: NA
cdr3_aa: CASSLGLGVPNNEKLFF
cdr3_nt: TGTGCCAGCAGCTTAGGGTTGGGGGTACCTAATAATGAAAAACTGTTTTTT

j_call: TRBJ1-6
d_call: NA
v_call: TRBV10-3
clone_size: many
cdr3_aa: CAIRGSYNSPLHF
cdr3_nt: TGTGCCATCAGAGGGTCCTATAATTCACCCCTCCACTTT

j_call: TRBJ2-5
d_call: TRBD2
v_call: TRBV11-2
clone_size: once
cdr3_aa: CASSLVLGSGGAETQYF
cdr3_nt: TGTGCCAGCAGCTTAGTTTTGGGTAGCGGGGGGGCGGAGACCCAGTACTTC

j_call: TRBJ2-5
d_call: TRBD1
v_call: TRBV9
clone_size: NA
cdr3_aa: CASSPGTAPSETQYF
cdr3_nt: TGTGCCAGCAGCCCAGGGACAGCCCCAAGTGAGACCCAGTACTTC

j_call: TRBJ2-5
d_call: NA
v_call: TRBV12-3/TRBV12-4
clone_size: NA
cdr3_aa: CASSHPPGTGGETQYF
cdr3_nt: TGTGCCAGCAGCCATCCTCCCGGGACGGGTGGGGAGACCCAGTACTTC

j_call: TRBJ2-7
d_call: TRBD2
v_call: TRBV7-2
clone_size: NA
cdr3_aa: CASSQEAAGGAGAYEQYF
cdr3_nt: TGCGCCAGCAGCCAAGAAGCGGCGGGGGGAGCGGGGGCCTACGAGCAGTACTTC

j_call: TRBJ1-2
d_call: TRBD1
v_call: TRBV20-1
clone_size: NA
cdr3_aa: CSALGGLLGDYGYTF
cdr3_nt: TGCAGTGCTTTAGGGGGCCTTTTGGGGGACTATGGCTACACCTTC

j_call: TRBJ1-5
d_call: NA
v_call: TRBV10-3
clone_size: NA
cdr3_aa: CATALGGRAGQPQHF
cdr3_nt: TGTGCCACCGCCTTGGGAGGGAGAGCCGGGCAGCCCCAGCATTTT

j_call: TRBJ1-1
d_call: NA
v_call: TRBV5-1
clone_size: many
cdr3_aa: CASSQLERQMNTEAFF
cdr3_nt: TGCGCCAGCAGCCAGCTCGAGAGGCAGATGAACACTGAAGCTTTCTTT

j_call: TRBJ1-4
d_call: NA
v_call: TRBV19
clone_size: many
cdr3_aa: CASTSRGSGTNEKLFF
cdr3_nt: TGTGCCAGTACTTCCAGGGGTTCCGGGACTAATGAAAAACTGTTTTTT

j_call: TRBJ2-5
d_call: NA
v_call: TRBV10-3
clone_size: many
cdr3_aa: CAIRAAGPSRAQYF
cdr3_nt: TGTGCCATCCGGGCGGCGGGGCCATCCAGGGCCCAGTACTTC

j_call: TRBJ2-7
d_call: TRBD1
v_call: TRBV24-1
clone_size: many
cdr3_aa: CATSDPGQGSHEQYF
cdr3_nt: TGTGCCACCAGTGATCCCGGACAGGGTTCCCACGAGCAGTACTTC

j_call: TRBJ2-2
d_call: NA
v_call: TRBV9
clone_size: few
cdr3_aa: CASSGQTGTNTGELFF
cdr3_nt: TGTGCCAGCAGCGGGCAAACGGGAACGAACACCGGGGAGCTGTTTTTT

j_call: TRBJ1-2
d_call: NA
v_call: TRBV30
clone_size: few
cdr3_aa: CAWGTFYGYTF
cdr3_nt: TGTGCCTGGGGGACCTTCTATGGCTACACCTTC

j_call: TRBJ2-7
d_call: TRBD2
v_call: TRBV5-1
clone_size: few
cdr3_aa: CASSFRGALAGERHTYEQYF
cdr3_nt: TGCGCCAGCAGTTTTCGGGGCGCGCTAGCGGGAGAGCGCCACACCTACGAGCAGTACTTC

j_call: TRBJ2-7
d_call: TRBD2
v_call: TRBV10-3
clone_size: many
cdr3_aa: CAIGAPGGTSYEQYF
cdr3_nt: TGTGCCATCGGGGCTCCGGGAGGAACCTCCTACGAGCAGTACTTC

j_call: TRBJ2-2
d_call: NA
v_call: TRBV10-3
clone_size: few
cdr3_aa: CASSYSYRRSGELFF
cdr3_nt: TGTGCCAGCAGTTACTCGTACAGGCGATCCGGGGAGCTGTTTTTT

j_call: TRBJ2-7
d_call: TRBD2
v_call: TRBV9
clone_size: many
cdr3_aa: CASSVLPGSGVSPSYEQYF
cdr3_nt: TGTGCCAGCAGCGTTTTGCCGGGTAGCGGGGTTTCACCCTCCTACGAGCAGTACTTC

j_call: TRBJ1-3
d_call: NA
v_call: TRBV29-1
clone_size: NA
cdr3_aa: CSVEDLPGTSSGNTIYF
cdr3_nt: TGCAGCGTTGAAGATCTTCCAGGAACGAGCTCTGGAAACACCATATATTTT

j_call: TRBJ1-1
d_call: NA
v_call: TRBV7-9
clone_size: NA
cdr3_aa: CASSALQENTEAFF
cdr3_nt: TGTGCCAGCAGCGCCCTCCAGGAGAACACTGAAGCTTTCTTT

j_call: TRBJ2-6
d_call: NA
v_call: TRBV19
clone_size: NA
cdr3_aa: CASSMGGPLIWIGANVLTF
cdr3_nt: TGTGCCAGTAGTATGGGAGGACCGCTTATCTGGATTGGGGCCAACGTCCTGACTTTC

j_call: TRBJ1-2
d_call: TRBD1
v_call: TRBV12-3/TRBV12-4
clone_size: NA
cdr3_aa: CASRLGQGHGYTF
cdr3_nt: TGTGCCAGCAGACTAGGACAGGGACATGGCTACACCTTC

j_call: TRBJ2-6
d_call: NA
v_call: TRBV29-1
clone_size: few
cdr3_aa: CSVGGGGANVLTF
cdr3_nt: TGCAGCGTGGGAGGGGGTGGGGCCAACGTCCTGACTTTC

j_call: TRBJ1-3
d_call: NA
v_call: TRBV10-3
clone_size: few
cdr3_aa: CASSEEAFGNTIYF
cdr3_nt: TGTGCCAGCAGTGAGGAGGCCTTCGGAAACACCATATATTTT

j_call: TRBJ1-2
d_call: NA
v_call: TRBV7-9
clone_size: NA
cdr3_aa: CASRSGEETGANYGYTF
cdr3_nt: TGTGCCAGCCGTAGCGGGGAAGAGACCGGGGCTAACTATGGCTACACCTTC

j_call: TRBJ2-7
d_call: TRBD2
v_call: TRBV9
clone_size: many
cdr3_aa: CASSVAASGRYEQYF
cdr3_nt: TGTGCCAGCAGCGTCGCGGCTAGCGGGAGGTACGAGCAGTACTTC

j_call: TRBJ2-3
d_call: NA
v_call: TRBV29-1
clone_size: NA
cdr3_aa: CSVAAGLTDTQYF
cdr3_nt: TGCAGCGTTGCAGCGGGCCTCACAGATACGCAGTATTTT

j_call: TRBJ2-5
d_call: NA
v_call: TRBV11-3
clone_size: NA
cdr3_aa: CASSLGVRLGKQETQYF
cdr3_nt: TGTGCCAGCAGCTTAGGGGTGAGGCTGGGAAAACAAGAGACCCAGTACTTC

j_call: TRBJ1-4
d_call: NA
v_call: TRBV29-1
clone_size: NA
cdr3_aa: CSVAPQFNEKLFF
cdr3_nt: TGCAGCGTTGCCCCGCAGTTTAATGAAAAACTGTTTTTT

j_call: TRBJ1-5
d_call: NA
v_call: TRBV7-9
clone_size: many
cdr3_aa: CASSLPRTLSNQPQHF
cdr3_nt: TGTGCCAGCAGCTTACCCAGGACCCTCAGCAATCAGCCCCAGCATTTT

j_call: TRBJ2-7
d_call: NA
v_call: TRBV15
clone_size: NA
cdr3_aa: CATSLEAGFEQYF
cdr3_nt: TGTGCCACCAGCCTAGAGGCAGGGTTTGAGCAGTACTTC